These 9 T cell receptor beta chains were sequenced from one sample in a study of T cells in localized non-small cell lung cancer (dated by TCRdb to about 2020). The method behind the library was the immunoSEQ multiplex PCR assay. Entries here come from immuneACCESS through TCRdb and include only in-frame sequences with V and J called. Some clones fail to appear in such tables; in the studies checked, an unresolved V gene covers under half of the shortfall, and the cause of the remainder is unknown. A total of around 70,000 clones appear in this sample, roughly 83% of them only once. Of the sample, 1.3% falls within the top ten clones. Specimen: peripheral blood, collected before any cancer treatment. These receptors all come from an older female donor with stage I lung adenocarcinoma.

The rearrangement uses TRBV21-1 and TRBJ1-3; the listed D gene, TRBD1, was not tested against the DNA. TRBV21-1 has pseudogene status. The CDR3 is 15 amino acids. The CDR3 is CASSKVQTGGSTIYF. The CDR3 nucleotides are TGTGCCAGCAGCAAAGTTCAGACAGGGGGTAGCACCATATATTTT.

The J gene is TRBJ2-1, the V gene TRBV19, with TRBD2 identical over 11 bases. Per the germline V gene, CDR1 is LNHDA and CDR2 is SQIVND (reference sequence). The length of the CDR3 is 16 residues. J lost 3 bases, V lost 7 bases, and 8 bases had no gene match. DNA of the CDR3: TGTGCCAGTACCAACTTAGCGGGGGGGCGCTACAATGAGCAGTTCTTC. It encodes CASTNLAGGRYNEQFF.

The rearrangement joins TRBV6-5 to TRBJ2-6, with D possibly TRBD1 on 6 matching bases. The CDR3 sequence is 15 residues long. CDR1 is MNHEY and CDR2 is SVGAGI in the germline V gene. V was cut by 9 bases and J by 4 bases, with 16 bases left in between. As DNA, the CDR3 is TGTGCCAGTTCCCGATCAGGGGTGGGGGCCAACGTCCTGACTTTC. It codes for CASSRSGVGANVLTF.

The V and J genes are TRBV5-3 and TRBJ1-2, with D tentatively TRBD1 (6 bases). TRBV5-3 is noted as an ORF with a role that remains uncertain. Trimming shortened V by 3 bases and J by 0 bases, and 21 bases separated the two germline ends. The CDR3 runs 18 residues. The CDR3 is CARSSWAGARLTNYGYTF. CDR3 sequence (DNA): TGTGCCAGAAGCTCCTGGGCGGGGGCGCGGCTAACTAACTATGGCTACACCTTC.

This clone showed up just once. This chain links TRBV28 with TRBJ2-3, with D unresolved. Germline CDR1 and CDR2: MDHEN and SYDVKM. V was clipped by 7 bases and J by 0 bases, with 8 bases between them. The CDR3 length is 13 residues. The CDR3 DNA reads TGTGCCAGCAAGAGGTTTAGCACAGATACGCAGTATTTT. It yields the protein CASKRFSTDTQYF.

This sequence joins TRBV18 and TRBJ1-1, with no clear D. V lost 2 bases to trimming and J lost 6 bases, with 13 bases between them. The CDR3 has 14 amino acids. Germline V gene data show CDR1 as KGHSH and CDR2 as LQKENI. This CDR3 is CASSPGQPGAEAFF. CDR3 coding DNA: TGTGCCAGCTCACCAGGGCAGCCTGGGGCTGAAGCTTTCTTT.

The chain combines TRBV9 with TRBJ2-3; no firm D call. The CDR3 extends over 15 amino acids. Germline CDR1 SGDLS, CDR2 YYNGEE. V shed 0 bases and J shed 1 base, with 9 bases lying between them. CDR3 protein: CASSVAFFGTDTQYF. The CDR3 nucleotides are TGTGCCAGCAGCGTAGCCTTTTTCGGCACAGATACGCAGTATTTT.

This clone was detected only a few times. The CDR3 reads CASSQERREKLFF. The CDR3 region has the DNA TGCGCCAGCAGCCAAGAGAGGAGAGAAAAACTGTTTTTT. The chain recombines TRBV4-1 with TRBJ1-4, with D uncertain. The germline CDR1 and CDR2 sequences are MGHRA and YSYEKL. V was clipped by 0 bases and J by 8 bases, with 7 bases between them. There are 13 residues in the CDR3.

V usage is TRBV6-1 and J usage is TRBJ2-7; D not certain. Germline CDR1 MNHNS, CDR2 SASEGT. V was shortened by 0 bases and J by 2 bases, with 11 bases between the two germline ends. The CDR3 spans 15 residues. The DNA of the CDR3 is TGTGCCAGCAGTGAAGCGCGGAGTACCCCCTACGAGCAGTACTTC. This sequence encodes CASSEARSTPYEQYF.